The rows below give T cell receptor beta chains drawn from one sample of a study of low-dose radiotherapy and immunotherapy resistance in tumors. TCRdb recomputed calls from the reads with MiXCR, one row per CDR3 protein. The sample has 95,000 to 100,000 distinct CDR3 sequences, about a fifth seen once. Source: PBMCs, taken after low-dose radiotherapy plus immunotherapy. The receptors were sampled from a male donor with prostate cancer. Each CDR3 is given with its conserved first and last residue. D genes are given only for firm matches. Only some rows state a clone size, as once, few, many or a class for expanded clones.

DNA: TGCGCCAGCAGCCCCGGGACGGATAATGAAAAACTGTTTTTT
CDR3: CASSPGTDNEKLFF
D: .
J: TRBJ1-4
size: many
V: TRBV5-1

DNA: TGTGCCAGCAGTGAATATGGGGCCACGAATGAGCAGTTCTTC
CDR3: CASSEYGATNEQFF
D: .
J: TRBJ2-1
size: many
V: TRBV2

DNA: TGCGCCAGCAGCTTATTCAGCCACGAGCAGTACTTC
CDR3: CASSLFSHEQYF
D: .
J: TRBJ2-7
size: .
V: TRBV5-1

DNA: TGTGCCAGCAGTGAACCGTCAGGGAATCAGCCCCAGCATTTT
CDR3: CASSEPSGNQPQHF
D: .
J: TRBJ1-5
size: many
V: TRBV6-1

DNA: TGTGCCAGCAGTTTTCTCCGGGGACAGGGTACCTACGAGCAGTACTTC
CDR3: CASSFLRGQGTYEQYF
D: TRBD1
J: TRBJ2-7
size: many
V: TRBV12-3/TRBV12-4

DNA: TGTGCCAGCAGCGAGGGAGGCAAGGGCTACACCTTC
CDR3: CASSEGGKGYTF
D: .
J: TRBJ1-2
size: .
V: TRBV7-2

DNA: TGTGCCAGCAGCCAGCTGGAGTATGGCTACACCTTC
CDR3: CASSQLEYGYTF
D: .
J: TRBJ1-2
size: many
V: TRBV3-1

DNA: TGTGCCAGCAGCTTAGGCGGGGGAAATGAGCAGTTCTTC
CDR3: CASSLGGGNEQFF
D: TRBD2
J: TRBJ2-1
size: many
V: TRBV7-6

DNA: TGTGCCAGCAGCCAGGGACAGACCACAGATACGCAGTATTTT
CDR3: CASSQGQTTDTQYF
D: TRBD1
J: TRBJ2-3
size: many
V: TRBV5-4

DNA: TGTGCCAGCAGCGGTAGCGGGCTGGGCACAGATACGCAGTATTTT
CDR3: CASSGSGLGTDTQYF
D: TRBD2
J: TRBJ2-3
size: many
V: TRBV11-2

DNA: TGCGCCAGCTCATGGACAGGGGACTACGAGCAGTACTTC
CDR3: CASSWTGDYEQYF
D: TRBD1
J: TRBJ2-7
size: many
V: TRBV5-1

DNA: TGTGCCAGCAGCTTCCCTCCGGGATCCTATGGCTACACCTTC
CDR3: CASSFPPGSYGYTF
D: .
J: TRBJ1-2
size: few
V: TRBV11-2

DNA: TGCGCCAGCAGTGTTGGGGGGCCAGGCGGCAATACGCAGTATTTT
CDR3: CASSVGGPGGNTQYF
D: .
J: TRBJ2-3
size: many
V: TRBV10-2

DNA: TGTGCCAGCAGACGCATCAGGGGGGAGTATGAAAAACTGTTTTTT
CDR3: CASRRIRGEYEKLFF
D: TRBD1
J: TRBJ1-4
size: many
V: TRBV6-5

DNA: TGTGCCAGCAATCCGGGGGTTCATGAGCAGTTCTTC
CDR3: CASNPGVHEQFF
D: .
J: TRBJ2-1
size: .
V: TRBV6-6

DNA: TGTGCCAGCAGTTTCGGACTAGCGGGGGGGCCCTACGAGCAGTACTTC
CDR3: CASSFGLAGGPYEQYF
D: TRBD2
J: TRBJ2-7
size: many
V: TRBV12-3/TRBV12-4

DNA: TGTGCCATCAGTGGACCTAAAGAGACCCAGTACTTC
CDR3: CAISGPKETQYF
D: .
J: TRBJ2-5
size: many
V: TRBV10-3

DNA: TGTGCCAGCAGCCCGACAGGACTTGGAAACACCATATATTTT
CDR3: CASSPTGLGNTIYF
D: .
J: TRBJ1-3
size: many
V: TRBV7-2

DNA: TGTGCCAGCAGCGGACCCCTTCCCGGGACAGGGAAACCCCCCTACGAGCAGTACTTC
CDR3: CASSGPLPGTGKPPYEQYF
D: TRBD1
J: TRBJ2-7
size: many
V: TRBV7-8

DNA: TGCAGTGCTACCGACAGGGGCCGGGGCGAGCAGTACTTC
CDR3: CSATDRGRGEQYF
D: TRBD1
J: TRBJ2-7
size: many
V: TRBV20-1

DNA: TGTGCCAGCAGCCCCGGGGGGACCAATTACGAGCAGTACTTC
CDR3: CASSPGGTNYEQYF
D: TRBD2
J: TRBJ2-7
size: many
V: TRBV7-9

DNA: TGCAGTGCTAGAGAGACAGGGAGGAATTCACCCCTCCACTTT
CDR3: CSARETGRNSPLHF
D: TRBD1
J: TRBJ1-6
size: many
V: TRBV20-1

DNA: TGTGCCAGTAGTACGATTGGACTAGCGGGGCCGGCGGGCGGGGAGCTGTTTTTT
CDR3: CASSTIGLAGPAGGELFF
D: TRBD2
J: TRBJ2-2
size: many
V: TRBV19

DNA: TGTGCCAGCAGCACCGACAGGGCCGGAGAGACCCAGTACTTC
CDR3: CASSTDRAGETQYF
D: TRBD1
J: TRBJ2-5
size: many
V: TRBV7-8

DNA: TGTGCCAGCAGTGTTGACCCGAGCTCCTACAATGAGCAGTTCTTC
CDR3: CASSVDPSSYNEQFF
D: .
J: TRBJ2-1
size: many
V: TRBV11-3

DNA: TGTGCCAGCAGCCCAGAAACACAGGGGAACGAGCAGTACTTC
CDR3: CASSPETQGNEQYF
D: TRBD1
J: TRBJ2-7
size: many
V: TRBV11-2

DNA: TGTGCCAGCGCCCCGGGACAGGGGAGGTACGAGCAGTACTTC
CDR3: CASAPGQGRYEQYF
D: TRBD1
J: TRBJ2-7
size: many
V: TRBV6-8

DNA: TGTGCCAGCAGTTTGCGACGCTCAGATACGCAGTATTTT
CDR3: CASSLRRSDTQYF
D: .
J: TRBJ2-3
size: many
V: TRBV27

DNA: TGCAGTGCTCAGGAGTATTTGGATCAGCCCCAGCATTTT
CDR3: CSAQEYLDQPQHF
D: .
J: TRBJ1-5
size: many
V: TRBV20-1

DNA: TGTGCCAGCTTATACGGGGGGGCCGCAGATACGCAGTATTTT
CDR3: CASLYGGAADTQYF
D: TRBD2
J: TRBJ2-3
size: few
V: TRBV11-2

DNA: TGTGCCAGCAGCCCGGGACACCTTCGGGAGCAGTACTTC
CDR3: CASSPGHLREQYF
D: .
J: TRBJ2-7
size: many
V: TRBV7-9

DNA: TGTGCCAGCAGCCAAGGGACCGCAGGGGACGAGCAGTACTTC
CDR3: CASSQGTAGDEQYF
D: .
J: TRBJ2-7
size: few
V: TRBV3-1

DNA: TGTGCCACGTCCAGGGGTCCCACCGGGGAGCTGTTTTTT
CDR3: CATSRGPTGELFF
D: .
J: TRBJ2-2
size: many
V: TRBV6-6

DNA: TGTGCCAGCAGCTCGTCGGGATTGACAGAAGTTTATGGCTACACCTTC
CDR3: CASSSSGLTEVYGYTF
D: .
J: TRBJ1-2
size: many
V: TRBV7-9

DNA: TGTGCCAGCACCGCCGGGGGGGAATACAATGAGCAGTTCTTC
CDR3: CASTAGGEYNEQFF
D: TRBD2
J: TRBJ2-1
size: many
V: TRBV6-2/TRBV6-3

DNA: TGCAGTGCCAGTCAGAGCGGGGGGGTCCTCGGGGATACGCAGTATTTT
CDR3: CSASQSGGVLGDTQYF
D: TRBD2
J: TRBJ2-3
size: many
V: TRBV20-1

DNA: TGCGCCAGCAGCCAAGAGAGGGGACTGGAAGCTGAAGCTTTCTTT
CDR3: CASSQERGLEAEAFF
D: .
J: TRBJ1-1
size: many
V: TRBV4-1

DNA: TGTGCCAGCAGCTCGGGGACGGCGCGGGATGGCTACACCTTC
CDR3: CASSSGTARDGYTF
D: .
J: TRBJ1-2
size: .
V: TRBV12-3/TRBV12-4

DNA: TGTGCCAGCTCTCAGACAGGGACTTACGAGCAGTACTTC
CDR3: CASSQTGTYEQYF
D: .
J: TRBJ2-7
size: few
V: TRBV21-1

DNA: TGTGCCAGCAGCGTAGTGGCGGACCCAGGGGTCGAGCAGTACTTC
CDR3: CASSVVADPGVEQYF
D: .
J: TRBJ2-7
size: many
V: TRBV9

DNA: TGTGCCAGCAGTGAACTAGCGGATTCCACAGATACGCAGTATTTT
CDR3: CASSELADSTDTQYF
D: TRBD2
J: TRBJ2-3
size: many
V: TRBV12-3/TRBV12-4

DNA: TGTGCCAGCTCACCGGGACAGAGTGTGGAGACCCAGTACTTC
CDR3: CASSPGQSVETQYF
D: TRBD1
J: TRBJ2-5
size: many
V: TRBV18

DNA: TGTGCCTGGAGCCCTGTCTCGAGCTCCTACAATGAGCAGTTCTTC
CDR3: CAWSPVSSSYNEQFF
D: .
J: TRBJ2-1
size: many
V: TRBV30

DNA: TGCGCCAGCAGCCGACGTCTAGGAGAGACCCAGTACTTC
CDR3: CASSRRLGETQYF
D: .
J: TRBJ2-5
size: .
V: TRBV4-3

DNA: TGTGCCAGCAGCCAAATTGCTGACCCTACCTACGAGCAGTACTTC
CDR3: CASSQIADPTYEQYF
D: .
J: TRBJ2-7
size: medium-sized
V: TRBV4-2

DNA: TGTGCCACCAGCAGAGCCTCGCGCCGAGATACGCAGTATTTT
CDR3: CATSRASRRDTQYF
D: .
J: TRBJ2-3
size: many
V: TRBV15

DNA: TGTGCCAGCACCCGACGCGGGGGGCCATGGGATACGCAGTATTTT
CDR3: CASTRRGGPWDTQYF
D: TRBD2
J: TRBJ2-3
size: .
V: TRBV6-1

DNA: TGTGCCAGCAGGGGAACAGGGGATCAGCCCCAGCATTTT
CDR3: CASRGTGDQPQHF
D: TRBD1
J: TRBJ1-5
size: .
V: TRBV6-6

DNA: TGTGCCAGCAGCTTCTTTATTACGGTGAACACTGAAGCTTTCTTT
CDR3: CASSFFITVNTEAFF
D: .
J: TRBJ1-1
size: many
V: TRBV28

DNA: TGTGCCAGCAGTGATCTAGCGGGGGGTGAAGATACGCAGTATTTT
CDR3: CASSDLAGGEDTQYF
D: TRBD2
J: TRBJ2-3
size: many
V: TRBV2

DNA: TGTGCCAGCAGCTTAAATAGCAATCAGCCCCAGCATTTT
CDR3: CASSLNSNQPQHF
D: .
J: TRBJ1-5
size: many
V: TRBV12-3/TRBV12-4

DNA: TGTGCCAGCAGTTTATCGCGGGGGCCCCACAATGAGCAGTTCTTC
CDR3: CASSLSRGPHNEQFF
D: .
J: TRBJ2-1
size: many
V: TRBV27

DNA: TGTGCCAGCAGCCCCGGGACTAGCGGGGGAACAAAAGAGACCCAGTACTTC
CDR3: CASSPGTSGGTKETQYF
D: TRBD2
J: TRBJ2-5
size: many
V: TRBV5-4

DNA: TGTGCCAGCAGTTTTAAAGAAAAACTGTTTTTT
CDR3: CASSFKEKLFF
D: .
J: TRBJ1-4
size: many
V: TRBV12-3/TRBV12-4

DNA: TGTGCCAGCAGCTTAGATGCCAGCTCCTACAATGAGCAGTTCTTC
CDR3: CASSLDASSYNEQFF
D: .
J: TRBJ2-1
size: many
V: TRBV3-1

DNA: TGTGCCAGCAGCCTCGACAGGGGGGCCACTGAAGCTTTCTTT
CDR3: CASSLDRGATEAFF
D: TRBD1
J: TRBJ1-1
size: many
V: TRBV4-2

DNA: TGCGCCAGCAGCCTGCAGCTTAGCGGGGGAACAGATACGCAGTATTTT
CDR3: CASSLQLSGGTDTQYF
D: TRBD2
J: TRBJ2-3
size: many
V: TRBV5-1

DNA: TGTGCCAGCGACGCGACCGGGGAGCTGTTTTTT
CDR3: CASDATGELFF
D: .
J: TRBJ2-2
size: once
V: TRBV28